The rows below give T cell receptor beta chains drawn from one sample of a study of T-cell reconstitution after alpha-beta-depleted transplantation in children. One entry per CDR3 protein results from TCRdb running MiXCR on the PCR reads. The sample has 700,000 to 950,000 distinct CDR3 sequences, roughly 15% seen once. The sequenced sample was PBMCs, mostly from graft donor cells, obtained 360 days after TCRalphabeta/CD19-depleted stem cell transplant. These receptor sequences come from a male patient younger than 18 who had a stem cell transplant for acute lymphoblastic leukemia, so the T cells may come from the graft donor. The CDR3 runs from the conserved cysteine through the conserved F or W. The order of the fields is CDR3 DNA, CDR3 protein, clone size, D gene, V gene, J gene. The D gene is left open where the match is weak. Where a row states a size, it is once, few, many or the class of an expanded clone; other rows omit it.

cdr3_nt: TGCGCCAGCAGCTCGCCGGAATTAGGGACTGAAGCTTTCTTT
cdr3_aa: CASSSPELGTEAFF
clone_size: .
d_call: .
v_call: TRBV5-1
j_call: TRBJ1-1

cdr3_nt: TGCGCCAGCAGCTTGGACAGGGTGGGTTCCGAGCAGTACTTC
cdr3_aa: CASSLDRVGSEQYF
clone_size: few
d_call: .
v_call: TRBV5-1
j_call: TRBJ2-7

cdr3_nt: TGTGCCAGCAGCTTGGCCCCGGGACAGGGAAGGGAGCAGTTCTTC
cdr3_aa: CASSLAPGQGREQFF
clone_size: .
d_call: TRBD1
v_call: TRBV7-2
j_call: TRBJ2-1

cdr3_nt: TGTGCCATCAGCACAGGCCTTGAAGAGACCCAGTACTTC
cdr3_aa: CAISTGLEETQYF
clone_size: .
d_call: .
v_call: TRBV10-3
j_call: TRBJ2-5

cdr3_nt: TGTGCCACCAGCAGAGACGGGCTTAGCACAGATACGCAGTATTTT
cdr3_aa: CATSRDGLSTDTQYF
clone_size: .
d_call: .
v_call: TRBV15
j_call: TRBJ2-3

cdr3_nt: TGTGCCGTCCTCCAAGGAAGTATCGGAAACACCATATATTTT
cdr3_aa: CAVLQGSIGNTIYF
clone_size: .
d_call: .
v_call: TRBV10-3
j_call: TRBJ1-3

cdr3_nt: TGTGCCAGCAGCTTACGTAAACTAGCGGGAAACTTTGAGGAGCAGTTCTTC
cdr3_aa: CASSLRKLAGNFEEQFF
clone_size: .
d_call: TRBD2
v_call: TRBV5-4
j_call: TRBJ2-1

cdr3_nt: TGCGCCAGCAGCTTGGTTTCTAACACAGATACGCAGTATTTT
cdr3_aa: CASSLVSNTDTQYF
clone_size: .
d_call: .
v_call: TRBV5-1
j_call: TRBJ2-3

cdr3_nt: TGTGCCAGCAGTGAATTGGTAGCGCCAGCCTACAATGAGCAGTTCTTC
cdr3_aa: CASSELVAPAYNEQFF
clone_size: few
d_call: .
v_call: TRBV25-1
j_call: TRBJ2-1

cdr3_nt: TGCAGTGCTAGGGGATCGACAGGAAACGGCGAGCAGTACTTC
cdr3_aa: CSARGSTGNGEQYF
clone_size: .
d_call: .
v_call: TRBV20-1
j_call: TRBJ2-7

cdr3_nt: TGCAGTGCTAGGGGGGACAGGGCACCCTACGAGCAGTACTTC
cdr3_aa: CSARGDRAPYEQYF
clone_size: many
d_call: TRBD1
v_call: TRBV20-1
j_call: TRBJ2-7

cdr3_nt: TGTGCCAGCAGTCCACGAACAATAGGGGCGGCACCCTACGAGCAGTACTTC
cdr3_aa: CASSPRTIGAAPYEQYF
clone_size: few
d_call: .
v_call: TRBV12-3/TRBV12-4
j_call: TRBJ2-7

cdr3_nt: TGTGCCACCAGCAGAGATCCGGGACTTATCACCGGGGAGCTGTTTTTT
cdr3_aa: CATSRDPGLITGELFF
clone_size: few
d_call: .
v_call: TRBV15
j_call: TRBJ2-2

cdr3_nt: TGTGCCAGCAGCTTAGCGATCACCGGAAAGGTGAACACTGAAGCTTTCTTT
cdr3_aa: CASSLAITGKVNTEAFF
clone_size: .
d_call: .
v_call: TRBV7-6
j_call: TRBJ1-1

cdr3_nt: TGTGCCACCAGTGAACCATATGGACTAGCGGTCGTCCCCGGATCCTACAATGAGCAGTTCTTC
cdr3_aa: CATSEPYGLAVVPGSYNEQFF
clone_size: .
d_call: TRBD2
v_call: TRBV24-1
j_call: TRBJ2-1

cdr3_nt: TGTGCCAGCAGCTCGTCACGGACAGGGGATGAGCCCCAGCATTTT
cdr3_aa: CASSSSRTGDEPQHF
clone_size: few
d_call: TRBD1
v_call: TRBV7-8
j_call: TRBJ1-5

cdr3_nt: TGCAGTGCTAGAAGTATCGGGCGGGTCAGGGGTAGCACTGAAGCTTTCTTT
cdr3_aa: CSARSIGRVRGSTEAFF
clone_size: .
d_call: .
v_call: TRBV20-1
j_call: TRBJ1-1

cdr3_nt: TGCGCCAGCAGTCGGAACTGGGCGACTAGCACAGATACGCAGTATTTT
cdr3_aa: CASSRNWATSTDTQYF
clone_size: .
d_call: .
v_call: TRBV5-1
j_call: TRBJ2-3

cdr3_nt: TGCGCCAGCAGCCATGGGAACATTCAGTACTTC
cdr3_aa: CASSHGNIQYF
clone_size: .
d_call: .
v_call: TRBV4-1
j_call: TRBJ2-4